This section outlines one T cell receptor beta chain sequence together with its context. This sample was included in a study of metastatic and nonmetastatic thyroid tumors. Study-wide background: Comparative analysis of repertoires was undertaken across blood and tumor or nodule tissue obtained from malignant and benign thyroid patients.

There were no patients who had received any treatment before thyroid surgery. TCRdb re-analyzed the PCR reads through MiXCR. The sample lists just under 20,000 clones; approximately 35% were seen once. The CDR3 spans 18 residues. Germline CDR1 KGHDR, CDR2 SFDVKD. With V trimmed by 3 bases and J by 6 bases, 13 bases remained unmatched. This sequence was found in a female donor with papillary thyroid cancer or a benign thyroid nodule (not recorded which). Some clones in this sample may be carry-over from other donors' samples. The chain has TRBV24-1 and TRBJ2-2; TRBD2 aligns across 9 bases. Material for sequencing was tumor tissue. CDR3 bases: TGTGCCACCAGTGATAATAGTGGGGCTAGCGGGGTTTCCGGGGAGCTGTTTTTT. It translates to CATSDNSGASGVSGELFF.